A selection of T cell receptor beta chains follows, all from one sample in a study of blood T cell repertoires in COVID-19. Sequencing was performed with immunoSEQ multiplex PCR; in TCRdb, only in-frame clones are kept and a portion is missing. This table has 95,000 to 150,000 clones, 78% appearing once. Sequencing input: peripheral blood. The receptors were gathered from a man aged 65 to 85 with acute or convalescent COVID-19. The CDR3 runs from the conserved cysteine through the conserved F or W. D genes are given only for firm matches. Not all rows give a size; the values are once, few, many and, for expanded clones, a class.

d_gene: TRBD1; abundance: once; v_gene: TRBV18; j_gene: TRBJ1-1; CDR3aa: CASSPPLGQGNTEAFF; CDR3nt: TGTGCCAGCTCACCACCGCTGGGACAGGGGAACACTGAAGCTTTCTTT
d_gene: TRBD1; abundance: NA; v_gene: TRBV7-2; j_gene: TRBJ2-5; CDR3aa: CASSRSGTGMETQYF; CDR3nt: TGTGCCAGCAGCCGCTCCGGGACAGGGATGGAGACCCAGTACTTC
d_gene: NA; abundance: NA; v_gene: TRBV2; j_gene: TRBJ1-2; CDR3aa: CATGGGPFNYGYTF; CDR3nt: TGTGCCACTGGGGGGGGCCCCTTTAACTATGGCTACACCTTC
d_gene: NA; abundance: NA; v_gene: TRBV7-2; j_gene: TRBJ1-5; CDR3aa: CASSPRGQPQHF; CDR3nt: TGTGCCAGCAGTCCTCGAGGGCAGCCCCAGCATTTT
d_gene: TRBD1; abundance: few; v_gene: TRBV5-6; j_gene: TRBJ2-2; CDR3aa: CASRETGAGELFF; CDR3nt: TGTGCCAGCAGGGAAACAGGGGCCGGGGAGCTGTTTTTT
d_gene: TRBD2; abundance: NA; v_gene: TRBV6-2/TRBV6-3; j_gene: TRBJ2-2; CDR3aa: CASSTSGGAGTGELFF; CDR3nt: TGTGCCAGCAGTACGAGCGGGGGGGCCGGCACCGGGGAGCTGTTTTTT
d_gene: NA; abundance: NA; v_gene: TRBV6-2/TRBV6-3; j_gene: TRBJ1-1; CDR3aa: CASSGNRALNTEAFF; CDR3nt: TGTGCCAGCAGTGGAAACAGGGCTTTGAACACTGAAGCTTTCTTT
d_gene: NA; abundance: once; v_gene: TRBV7-2; j_gene: TRBJ1-3; CDR3aa: CASSSGRSSGNTIYF; CDR3nt: TGTGCCAGCAGCTCCGGGAGGAGCTCTGGAAACACCATATATTTT
d_gene: NA; abundance: NA; v_gene: TRBV27; j_gene: TRBJ2-3; CDR3aa: CASSPDTGRTQYF; CDR3nt: TGTGCCAGCAGTCCAGATACAGGGCGCACGCAGTATTTT
d_gene: TRBD2; abundance: few; v_gene: TRBV7-9; j_gene: TRBJ2-3; CDR3aa: CASSGAGVTDTQYF; CDR3nt: TGTGCCAGCAGCGGCGCGGGGGTTACAGATACGCAGTATTTT
d_gene: NA; abundance: NA; v_gene: TRBV9; j_gene: TRBJ2-3; CDR3aa: CASSYSTDTQYF; CDR3nt: TGTGCCAGCAGCTATAGCACAGATACGCAGTATTTT
d_gene: NA; abundance: NA; v_gene: TRBV7-2; j_gene: TRBJ2-2; CDR3aa: CASSPAAANTGELFF; CDR3nt: TGTGCCAGCAGCCCGGCAGCGGCAAACACCGGGGAGCTGTTTTTT
d_gene: NA; abundance: NA; v_gene: TRBV4-3; j_gene: TRBJ2-6; CDR3aa: CASKPSGANVLTF; CDR3nt: TGCGCCTCCAAGCCCTCTGGGGCCAACGTCCTGACTTTC
d_gene: NA; abundance: few; v_gene: TRBV5-5; j_gene: TRBJ1-5; CDR3aa: CASSLAGSNQPQHF; CDR3nt: TGTGCCAGCAGCTTGGCGGGGAGCAATCAGCCCCAGCATTTT
d_gene: NA; abundance: NA; v_gene: TRBV11-2; j_gene: TRBJ2-7; CDR3aa: CASTPRVGGLSSYEQYF; CDR3nt: TGTGCCAGCACCCCACGGGTGGGGGGGCTTAGCTCCTACGAGCAGTACTTC
d_gene: NA; abundance: NA; v_gene: TRBV5-1; j_gene: TRBJ1-1; CDR3aa: CASSLFGYFQAFF; CDR3nt: TGCGCCAGCAGCTTATTCGGGTATTTTCAAGCTTTCTTT
d_gene: TRBD2; abundance: once; v_gene: TRBV19; j_gene: TRBJ2-1; CDR3aa: CASSIAAGPNEQFF; CDR3nt: TGTGCCAGTAGTATAGCAGCGGGGCCCAATGAGCAGTTCTTC
d_gene: NA; abundance: NA; v_gene: TRBV6-4; j_gene: TRBJ2-1; CDR3aa: CASSVDPSSDEQFF; CDR3nt: TGTGCCAGCAGTGTTGACCCCTCGAGCGATGAGCAGTTCTTC
d_gene: NA; abundance: NA; v_gene: TRBV29-1; j_gene: TRBJ2-3; CDR3aa: CSVEVGGSSTDTQYF; CDR3nt: TGCAGCGTTGAGGTTGGGGGGTCTAGCACAGATACGCAGTATTTT
d_gene: TRBD2; abundance: NA; v_gene: TRBV11-2; j_gene: TRBJ2-1; CDR3aa: CASSLDAGGPGNEQFF; CDR3nt: TGTGCCAGCAGCTTAGATGCGGGGGGGCCAGGGAATGAGCAGTTCTTC
d_gene: NA; abundance: NA; v_gene: TRBV5-4; j_gene: TRBJ2-3; CDR3aa: CASSLRGSYIDTQYF; CDR3nt: TGTGCCAGCAGCTTGAGGGGATCGTACATAGATACGCAGTATTTT
d_gene: NA; abundance: NA; v_gene: TRBV5-3; j_gene: TRBJ1-1; CDR3aa: CARSLAGSTEAFF; CDR3nt: TGTGCCAGAAGCTTGGCAGGGTCCACTGAAGCTTTCTTT
d_gene: NA; abundance: NA; v_gene: TRBV4-1; j_gene: TRBJ1-1; CDR3aa: CASSQGQPNGYTEAFF; CDR3nt: TGCGCCAGCAGCCAAGGACAGCCTAACGGGTACACTGAAGCTTTCTTT
d_gene: NA; abundance: NA; v_gene: TRBV6-5; j_gene: TRBJ1-2; CDR3aa: CASSPSAPWGGYTF; CDR3nt: TGTGCCAGCAGTCCCTCGGCCCCTTGGGGCGGCTACACCTTC
d_gene: NA; abundance: NA; v_gene: TRBV6-2/TRBV6-3; j_gene: TRBJ2-3; CDR3aa: CASSTTDTQYF; CDR3nt: TGTGCCAGCAGTACTACAGATACGCAGTATTTT
d_gene: NA; abundance: NA; v_gene: TRBV2; j_gene: TRBJ1-1; CDR3aa: CASAWGTRTLRTEAFF; CDR3nt: TGTGCCAGCGCCTGGGGGACACGAACCCTAAGGACTGAAGCTTTCTTT
d_gene: NA; abundance: NA; v_gene: TRBV7-9; j_gene: TRBJ1-2; CDR3aa: CASSLIRGQGYTF; CDR3nt: TGTGCCAGCAGCTTGATCAGGGGCCAGGGCTACACCTTC
d_gene: TRBD1; abundance: NA; v_gene: TRBV7-6; j_gene: TRBJ1-2; CDR3aa: CASSLDPRPGQGLGGYTF; CDR3nt: TGTGCCAGCAGCTTAGACCCCCGCCCGGGACAGGGGTTGGGTGGCTACACCTTC
d_gene: NA; abundance: NA; v_gene: TRBV6-1; j_gene: TRBJ1-5; CDR3aa: CASSEQGGYPQHF; CDR3nt: TGTGCCAGCAGTGAACAGGGAGGTTACCCCCAGCATTTT
d_gene: NA; abundance: few; v_gene: TRBV9; j_gene: TRBJ1-1; CDR3aa: CASSPGDGDTEAFF; CDR3nt: TGTGCCAGCAGCCCGGGGGACGGCGACACTGAAGCTTTCTTT
d_gene: NA; abundance: once; v_gene: TRBV9; j_gene: TRBJ1-6; CDR3aa: CASSVRNSPLHF; CDR3nt: TGTGCCAGCAGCGTACGTAATTCACCCCTCCACTTT
d_gene: NA; abundance: NA; v_gene: TRBV11-2; j_gene: TRBJ1-1; CDR3aa: CASRRAGVRNTEAFF; CDR3nt: TGTGCCAGCAGGAGGGCAGGTGTGAGGAACACTGAAGCTTTCTTT
d_gene: NA; abundance: once; v_gene: TRBV6-5; j_gene: TRBJ1-3; CDR3aa: CASRGGLTGNTIYF; CDR3nt: TGTGCCAGCAGGGGGGGGCTCACTGGAAACACCATATATTTT
d_gene: TRBD2; abundance: many; v_gene: TRBV14; j_gene: TRBJ2-7; CDR3aa: CASSQVAGGSYEQYF; CDR3nt: TGTGCCAGCAGCCAAGTGGCGGGGGGTTCCTACGAGCAGTACTTC
d_gene: TRBD1; abundance: few; v_gene: TRBV9; j_gene: TRBJ1-1; CDR3aa: CASSQYDRVLNTEAFF; CDR3nt: TGTGCCAGCAGCCAATATGACAGGGTCTTGAACACTGAAGCTTTCTTT
d_gene: NA; abundance: NA; v_gene: TRBV29-1; j_gene: TRBJ1-4; CDR3aa: CSVAVNGVEKLFF; CDR3nt: TGCAGCGTTGCGGTCAACGGTGTTGAAAAACTGTTTTTT
d_gene: NA; abundance: few; v_gene: TRBV30; j_gene: TRBJ2-1; CDR3aa: CAWTEGRRENEQFF; CDR3nt: TGTGCCTGGACCGAGGGTCGCCGGGAGAATGAGCAGTTCTTC
d_gene: NA; abundance: few; v_gene: TRBV2; j_gene: TRBJ1-6; CDR3aa: CASSERRDNSPLHF; CDR3nt: TGTGCCAGCAGTGAACGCAGGGATAATTCACCCCTCCACTTT
d_gene: NA; abundance: few; v_gene: TRBV4-1; j_gene: TRBJ1-4; CDR3aa: CASSQPLRGVREKLFF; CDR3nt: TGCGCCAGCAGCCAACCCCTCCGGGGTGTAAGAGAAAAACTGTTTTTT
d_gene: NA; abundance: NA; v_gene: TRBV10-3; j_gene: TRBJ2-7; CDR3aa: CAISGGDVQYF; CDR3nt: TGTGCCATCAGTGGGGGGGATGTGCAGTACTTC
d_gene: NA; abundance: NA; v_gene: TRBV19; j_gene: TRBJ1-2; CDR3aa: CASTEQGPGGYGYTF; CDR3nt: TGTGCCAGTACCGAACAGGGTCCTGGGGGCTATGGCTACACCTTC